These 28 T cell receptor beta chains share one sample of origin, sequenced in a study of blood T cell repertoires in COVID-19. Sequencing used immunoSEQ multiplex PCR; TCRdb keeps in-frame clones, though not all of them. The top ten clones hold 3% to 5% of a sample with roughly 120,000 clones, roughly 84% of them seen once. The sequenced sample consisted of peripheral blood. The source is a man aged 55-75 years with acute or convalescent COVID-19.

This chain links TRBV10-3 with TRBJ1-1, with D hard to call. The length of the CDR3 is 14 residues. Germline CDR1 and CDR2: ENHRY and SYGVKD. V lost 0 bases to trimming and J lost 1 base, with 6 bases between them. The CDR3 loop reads CAISESRGNTEAFF. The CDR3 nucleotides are TGTGCCATCAGTGAGTCCCGGGGGAACACTGAAGCTTTCTTT.

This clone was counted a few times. Here the CDR3 reads CASSPWGTGTNNEQFF. The CDR3 DNA reads as TGTGCCAGCTCCCCCTGGGGGACAGGGACAAACAATGAGCAGTTCTTC. This chain connects TRBV18 to TRBJ2-1; TRBD1 matches at 9 bases. The germline V gene encodes CDR1 KGHSH and CDR2 LQKENI. The ends lost 6 bases at V and 5 bases at J; junction bases unmatched: 11. CDR3 length: 16 residues.

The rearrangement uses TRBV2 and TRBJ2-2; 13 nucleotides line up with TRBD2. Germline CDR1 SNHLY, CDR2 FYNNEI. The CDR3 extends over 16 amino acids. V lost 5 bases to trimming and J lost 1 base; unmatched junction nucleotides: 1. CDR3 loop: CASSRTSGRNTGELFF. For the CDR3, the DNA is TGTGCCAGCAGTCGGACTAGCGGGAGGAACACCGGGGAGCTGTTTTTT.

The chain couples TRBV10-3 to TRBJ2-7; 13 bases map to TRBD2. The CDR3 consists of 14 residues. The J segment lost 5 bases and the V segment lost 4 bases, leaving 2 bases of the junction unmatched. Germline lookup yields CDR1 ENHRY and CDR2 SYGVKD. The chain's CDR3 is CAISGTSGSHEQYF. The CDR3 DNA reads TGTGCCATCAGTGGGACTAGCGGGAGCCACGAGCAGTACTTC.

The CDR3 sequence is CASSPTGRGNTGELFF. The DNA of the CDR3 is TGTGCCAGTAGCCCTACAGGGAGAGGGAACACCGGGGAGCTGTTTTTT. The rearrangement joins TRBV19 to TRBJ2-2; a weak D match, TRBD1 (6 bases). The CDR3 has 16 amino acids. With 6 bases removed from V and 1 base from J, the gap between germline ends came to 15 bases. Germline assignment: CDR1 LNHDA and CDR2 SQIVND (reference sequence).

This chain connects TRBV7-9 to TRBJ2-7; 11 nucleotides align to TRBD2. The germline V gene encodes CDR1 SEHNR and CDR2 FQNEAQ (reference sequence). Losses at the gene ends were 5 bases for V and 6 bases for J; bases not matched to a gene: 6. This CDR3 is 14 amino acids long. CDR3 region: CASSPWGTSGEQYF. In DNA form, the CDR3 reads TGTGCCAGCAGCCCATGGGGGACTAGCGGCGAGCAGTACTTC. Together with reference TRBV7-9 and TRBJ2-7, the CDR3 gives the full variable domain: DTGVSQNPRHKITKRGQNVTFRCDPISEHNRLYWYRQTLGQGPEFLTYFQNEAQLEKSRLLSDRFSAERPKGSFSTLEIQRTEQGDSAMYLCASSPWGTSGEQYFGPGTRLTVT.

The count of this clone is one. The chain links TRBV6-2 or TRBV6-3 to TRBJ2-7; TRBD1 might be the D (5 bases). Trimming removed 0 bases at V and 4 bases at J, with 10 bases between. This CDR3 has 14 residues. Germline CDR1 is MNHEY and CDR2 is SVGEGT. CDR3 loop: CASSYSPGPYEQYF. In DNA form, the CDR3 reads TGTGCCAGCAGTTACTCCCCAGGGCCGTACGAGCAGTACTTC.

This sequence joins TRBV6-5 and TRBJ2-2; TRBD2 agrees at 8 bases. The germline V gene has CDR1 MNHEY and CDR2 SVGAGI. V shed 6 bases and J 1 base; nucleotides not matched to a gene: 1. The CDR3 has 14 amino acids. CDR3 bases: TGTGCCAGCAGCAGCGGGGGGAACACCGGGGAGCTGTTTTTT. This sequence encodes CASSSGGNTGELFF.

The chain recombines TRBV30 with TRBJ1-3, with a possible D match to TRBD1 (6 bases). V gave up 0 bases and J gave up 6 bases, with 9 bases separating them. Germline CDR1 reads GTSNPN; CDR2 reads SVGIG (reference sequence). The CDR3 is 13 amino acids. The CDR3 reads CAWSVQGANTIYF. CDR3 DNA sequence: TGTGCCTGGAGTGTACAGGGAGCAAACACCATATATTTT.

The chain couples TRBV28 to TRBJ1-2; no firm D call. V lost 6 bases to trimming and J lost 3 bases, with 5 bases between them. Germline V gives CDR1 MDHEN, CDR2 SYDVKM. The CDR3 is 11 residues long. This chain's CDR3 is CASSSYYGYTF. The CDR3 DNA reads TGTGCCAGCAGCTCCTACTATGGCTACACCTTC.

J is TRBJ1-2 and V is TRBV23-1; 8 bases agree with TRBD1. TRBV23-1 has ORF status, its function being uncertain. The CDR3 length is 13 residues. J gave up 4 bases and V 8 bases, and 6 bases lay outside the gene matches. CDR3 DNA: TGCGCCAGCGAGAGACAGGGGCGCTATGGCTACACCTTC. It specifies CASERQGRYGYTF.

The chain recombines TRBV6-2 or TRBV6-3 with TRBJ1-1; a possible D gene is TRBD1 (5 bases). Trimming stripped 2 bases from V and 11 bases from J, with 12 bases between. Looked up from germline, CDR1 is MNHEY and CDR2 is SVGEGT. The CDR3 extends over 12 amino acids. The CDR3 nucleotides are TGTGCCAGCAGTTACCCCCCGGGGGACGCTTTCTTT. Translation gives CASSYPPGDAFF.

CDR3 region: CASTPLQGYNEQFF. CDR3 DNA sequence: TGTGCCAGCACCCCTTTACAGGGCTACAATGAGCAGTTCTTC. The chain has TRBV7-2 and TRBJ2-1; possibly TRBD1 for D (6 bases). The CDR3 totals 14 residues. CDR1 and CDR2 from the germline V gene are SGHTA and FQGNSA. V lost 7 bases, J lost 3 bases, and 13 bases lay in between. The full variable domain, in which reference TRBV7-2 and TRBJ2-1 provide the parts outside the CDR3, is GAGVSQSPSNKVTEKGKDVELRCDPISGHTALYWYRQSLGQGLEFLIYFQGNSAPDKSGLPSDRFSAERTGGSVSTLTIQRTQQEDSAVYLCASTPLQGYNEQFFGPGTRLTVL.

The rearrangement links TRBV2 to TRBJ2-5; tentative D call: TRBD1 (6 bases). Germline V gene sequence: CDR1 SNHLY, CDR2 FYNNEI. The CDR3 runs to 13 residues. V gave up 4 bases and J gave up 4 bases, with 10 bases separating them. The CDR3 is CASSGTDVETQYF. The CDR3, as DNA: TGTGCCAGCAGTGGGACAGATGTAGAGACCCAGTACTTC.

CDR3 sequence: CASSLVPTNTGELFF. The CDR3 bases are TGTGCCAGCAGCTTGGTTCCAACGAACACCGGGGAGCTGTTTTTT. The V and J genes are TRBV5-8 and TRBJ2-2, with D hard to call. The CDR3 is made up of 15 amino acids. Trimming cost V 0 bases and J 0 bases, with 6 bases left between them. Germline loops: CDR1 SGHTS, CDR2 YDEGEE.

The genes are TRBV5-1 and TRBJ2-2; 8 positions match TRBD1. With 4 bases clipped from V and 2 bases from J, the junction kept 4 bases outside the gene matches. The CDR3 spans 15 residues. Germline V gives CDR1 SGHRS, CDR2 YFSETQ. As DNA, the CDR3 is TGCGCCAGCAGCGAAGGGACAGGTAACACCGGGGAGCTGTTTTTT. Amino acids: CASSEGTGNTGELFF.

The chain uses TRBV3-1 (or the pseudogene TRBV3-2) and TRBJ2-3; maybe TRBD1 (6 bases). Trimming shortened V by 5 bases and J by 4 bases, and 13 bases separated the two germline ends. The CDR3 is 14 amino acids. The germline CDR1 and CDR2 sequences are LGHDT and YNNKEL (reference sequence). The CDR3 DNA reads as TGTGCCAGCAGCTACTTGGGGGCCCCAGATACGCAGTATTTT. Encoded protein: CASSYLGAPDTQYF.

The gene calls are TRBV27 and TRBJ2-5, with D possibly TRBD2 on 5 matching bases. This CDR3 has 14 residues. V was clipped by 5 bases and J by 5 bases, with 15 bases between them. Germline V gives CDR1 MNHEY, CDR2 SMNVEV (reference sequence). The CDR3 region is CASSPIQRSETQYF. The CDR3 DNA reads TGTGCCAGCAGTCCCATCCAGCGGTCGGAGACCCAGTACTTC.

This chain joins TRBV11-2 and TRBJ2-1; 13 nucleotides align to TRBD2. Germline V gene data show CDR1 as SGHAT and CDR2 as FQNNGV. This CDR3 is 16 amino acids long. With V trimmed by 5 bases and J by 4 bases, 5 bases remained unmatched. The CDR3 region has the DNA TGTGCCAGCAGCCCCGGGACTAGCGGGGCTTACAATGAGCAGTTCTTC. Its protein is CASSPGTSGAYNEQFF.

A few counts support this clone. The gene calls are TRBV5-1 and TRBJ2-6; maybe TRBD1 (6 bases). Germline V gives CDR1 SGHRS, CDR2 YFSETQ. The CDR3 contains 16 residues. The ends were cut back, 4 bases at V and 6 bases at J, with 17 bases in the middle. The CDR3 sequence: CASSPRTVLEANVLTF. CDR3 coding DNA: TGCGCCAGCAGCCCCCGGACAGTTCTAGAGGCCAACGTCCTGACTTTC.

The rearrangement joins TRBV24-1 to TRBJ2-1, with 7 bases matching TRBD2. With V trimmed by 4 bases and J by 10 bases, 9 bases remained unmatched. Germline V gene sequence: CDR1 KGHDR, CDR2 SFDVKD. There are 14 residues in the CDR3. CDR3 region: CATSEALGEGEQFF. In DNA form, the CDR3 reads TGTGCCACCAGTGAGGCCCTTGGGGAGGGCGAGCAGTTCTTC.

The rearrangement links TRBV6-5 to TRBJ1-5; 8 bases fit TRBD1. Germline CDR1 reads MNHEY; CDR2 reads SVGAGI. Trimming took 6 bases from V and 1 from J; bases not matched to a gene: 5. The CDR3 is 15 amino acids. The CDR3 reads CASRPQGASNQPQHF. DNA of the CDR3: TGTGCCAGCAGGCCTCAGGGGGCCAGCAATCAGCCCCAGCATTTT.

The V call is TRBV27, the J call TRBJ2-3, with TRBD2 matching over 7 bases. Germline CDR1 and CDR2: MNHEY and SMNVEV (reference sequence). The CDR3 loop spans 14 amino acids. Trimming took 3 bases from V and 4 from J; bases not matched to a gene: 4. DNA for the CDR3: TGTGCCAGCAGTTTTGCGGGAGCCCCAGATACGCAGTATTTT. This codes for CASSFAGAPDTQYF.

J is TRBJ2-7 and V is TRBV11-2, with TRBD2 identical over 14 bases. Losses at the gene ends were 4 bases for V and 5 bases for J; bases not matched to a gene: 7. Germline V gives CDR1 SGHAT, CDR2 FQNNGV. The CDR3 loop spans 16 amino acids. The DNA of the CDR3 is TGTGCCAGCAGCTACCGACTAGCGGGAGGGCCAAACGAGCAGTACTTC. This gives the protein CASSYRLAGGPNEQYF.

The chain's CDR3 is CASSFGTTYEQYF. CDR3 in DNA: TGTGCCAGTAGTTTCGGGACAACCTACGAGCAGTACTTC. This chain links TRBV19 with TRBJ2-7, with D tentatively TRBD1 (6 bases). V lost 5 bases to trimming and J lost 2 bases, with 10 bases between them. The V gene's germline CDR1 is LNHDA and CDR2 SQIVND (reference sequence). This CDR3 contains 13 residues.

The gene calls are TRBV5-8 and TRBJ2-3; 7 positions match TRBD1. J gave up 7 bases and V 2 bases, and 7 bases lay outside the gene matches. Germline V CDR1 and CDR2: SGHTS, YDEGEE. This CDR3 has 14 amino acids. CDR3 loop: CASSLGGSGHTQYF. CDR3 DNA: TGTGCCAGCAGCTTAGGGGGCTCCGGCCATACGCAGTATTTT. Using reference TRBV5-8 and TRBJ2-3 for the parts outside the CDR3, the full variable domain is EAGVTQSPTHLIKTRGQQATLRCSPISGHTSVYWYQQALGLGLQFLLWYDEGEERNRGNFPPRFSGRQFPNYSSELNVNALELEDSALYLCASSLGGSGHTQYFGPGTRLTVL.

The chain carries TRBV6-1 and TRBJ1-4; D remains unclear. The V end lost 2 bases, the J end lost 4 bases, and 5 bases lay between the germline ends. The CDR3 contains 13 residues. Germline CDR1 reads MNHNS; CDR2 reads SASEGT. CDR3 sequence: CASSERSNEKLFF. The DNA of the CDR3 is TGTGCCAGCAGTGAACGGAGTAATGAAAAACTGTTTTTT.

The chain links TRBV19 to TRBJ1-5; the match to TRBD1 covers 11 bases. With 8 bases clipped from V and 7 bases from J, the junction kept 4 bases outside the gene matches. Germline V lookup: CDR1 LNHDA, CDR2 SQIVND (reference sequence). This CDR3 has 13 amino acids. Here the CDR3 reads CASSGTGGQPQHF. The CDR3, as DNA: TGTGCCAGTTCCGGGACAGGGGGACAGCCCCAGCATTTT.